This is a list of T cell receptor beta chains from one sample in a study of T-cell memory formation after mild COVID-19. MiXCR, run by TCRdb on the 5' RACE reads, gives a single entry per CDR3 protein. Of around 390,000 distinct CDR3 sequences in the sample, 16% were seen once. Material: PBMCs or a T cell subset sorted from them (not recorded which). These receptors were obtained from a man between 18 and 29 years old who had mild COVID-19 (a few samples of this study predate the infection). Cell type and time point are not known. The CDR3 runs from the conserved cysteine through the conserved F or W. Fields, in order: CDR3 protein, V gene, J gene.

CDR3aa: CSVASRGYGYTF
v_gene: TRBV20-1
j_gene: TRBJ1-2

CDR3aa: CASSQRQGGSNQPQHF
v_gene: TRBV12-3/TRBV12-4
j_gene: TRBJ1-5

CDR3aa: CASPRNPGESNNQPQHF
v_gene: TRBV5-5
j_gene: TRBJ1-5

CDR3aa: CASSRRDRASPLHF
v_gene: TRBV7-9
j_gene: TRBJ1-6

CDR3aa: CASSLRTNNGYTF
v_gene: TRBV12-3/TRBV12-4
j_gene: TRBJ1-2

CDR3aa: CASSLQYSPLHF
v_gene: TRBV7-2
j_gene: TRBJ1-6

CDR3aa: CATSRANGQGYEQYF
v_gene: TRBV15
j_gene: TRBJ2-7

CDR3aa: CASSQDPGRGNSPLHF
v_gene: TRBV4-3
j_gene: TRBJ1-6

CDR3aa: CASSPRQRGNQPQHF
v_gene: TRBV12-3/TRBV12-4
j_gene: TRBJ1-5

CDR3aa: CASSPGQGSNQPQHF
v_gene: TRBV6-5
j_gene: TRBJ1-5

CDR3aa: CASSPFSLMANSNQPQHF
v_gene: TRBV6-6
j_gene: TRBJ1-5

CDR3aa: CASSPRGGGLDTQYF
v_gene: TRBV7-3
j_gene: TRBJ2-3

CDR3aa: CASSQGLGQPQHF
v_gene: TRBV14
j_gene: TRBJ1-5

CDR3aa: CASSLVRGSWNEQFF
v_gene: TRBV7-2
j_gene: TRBJ2-1

CDR3aa: CATSPQNTGTDTQYF
v_gene: TRBV15
j_gene: TRBJ2-3

CDR3aa: CATSVGTGSDQPQHF
v_gene: TRBV24-1
j_gene: TRBJ1-5

CDR3aa: CASSLVSRGSIYNEQFF
v_gene: TRBV5-1
j_gene: TRBJ2-1

CDR3aa: CASSPAGQVYGYTF
v_gene: TRBV7-2
j_gene: TRBJ1-2

CDR3aa: CASSFPGQNTEAFF
v_gene: TRBV28
j_gene: TRBJ1-1

CDR3aa: CASRQGNTEAFF
v_gene: TRBV5-1
j_gene: TRBJ1-1

CDR3aa: CASSLAAEQYF
v_gene: TRBV28
j_gene: TRBJ2-7

CDR3aa: CASSQESGLSDEQYF
v_gene: TRBV4-3
j_gene: TRBJ2-7

CDR3aa: CASSLVVLNTEAFF
v_gene: TRBV7-2
j_gene: TRBJ1-1

CDR3aa: CASSWTTANTEAFF
v_gene: TRBV5-1
j_gene: TRBJ1-1

CDR3aa: CASSTGVVANTGELFF
v_gene: TRBV7-2
j_gene: TRBJ2-2

CDR3aa: CASSYWTEETQYF
v_gene: TRBV5-1
j_gene: TRBJ2-5

CDR3aa: CASSLFPRDSPLHF
v_gene: TRBV7-2
j_gene: TRBJ1-6